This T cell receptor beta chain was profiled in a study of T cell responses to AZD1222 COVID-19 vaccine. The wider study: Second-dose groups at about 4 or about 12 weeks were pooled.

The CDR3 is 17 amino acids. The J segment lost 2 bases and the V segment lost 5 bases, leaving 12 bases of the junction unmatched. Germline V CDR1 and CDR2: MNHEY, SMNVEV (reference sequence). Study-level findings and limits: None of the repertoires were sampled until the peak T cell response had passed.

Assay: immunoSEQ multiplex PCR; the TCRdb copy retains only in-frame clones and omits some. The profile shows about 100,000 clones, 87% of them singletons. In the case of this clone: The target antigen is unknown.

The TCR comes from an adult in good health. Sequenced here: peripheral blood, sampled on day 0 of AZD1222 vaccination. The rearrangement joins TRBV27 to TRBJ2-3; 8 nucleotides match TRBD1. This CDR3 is CASSADRGWSSTDTQYF. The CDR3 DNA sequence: TGTGCCAGCAGTGCCGACAGGGGCTGGAGCTCCACAGATACGCAGTATTTT.